This T cell receptor beta chain emerged from a study of shared clonotypes between healthy human individuals. Study-wide points: Since donors were few, the genetic and exposure-history diversity represented was limited. Incomplete sequencing of sorted subsets was indicated by rarefaction despite large depth. Researchers sampled blood only, noting tissue repertoires likely differ.

To note about this clone: Its antigen is unknown.

Germline V gene sequence: CDR1 MDHEN, CDR2 SYDVKM. V lost 6 bases, J lost 6 bases, and 9 bases stayed unmatched. The CDR3 totals 14 residues. Several immunoSEQ plates received, in even portions, the genomic DNA of each subset. Generated by immunoSEQ multiplex PCR, the TCRdb table keeps only in-frame clones and is missing some. The table has about 2 million clones, 85% to 95% seen once; the top ten hold 1% to 1.5%. Naive-designated CD8 cells lacked CD45RO, were positively enriched for CCR7, and omitted terminally differentiated effector memory CD45RA+ cells. Sequenced material: naive CD8+ T cells sorted from blood. The TCR originated in a man between 18 and 35 years old in good health. The rearrangement joins TRBV28 to TRBJ1-2, with TRBD1 identical over 8 bases. For the CDR3, the DNA is TGTGCCAGCAGGCAACAGGGGGGAGTCGATGGCTACACCTTC. This encodes CASRQQGGVDGYTF.